The TCR beta chain described here comes from a study of a mutant IDH1 vaccine in newly diagnosed glioma (dated by TCRdb to about 2021). Notes on the research overall: Vaccination began 4-6 weeks after radiotherapy alone, or alongside temozolomide cycles in the chemotherapy-containing groups. Prior to enrollment, patients had been given standard therapy consisting of radiotherapy alone, temozolomide alone, or radiochemotherapy with temozolomide, with the combination given to most patients. Longitudinal TCRB deep sequencing was done for some 26 treated patients, wherever samples were available for exploratory analyses. Of the approximately 34 patients who were treated, about 62% were male and roughly 38% were female, and the mean age was roughly 40 years. Six visits were used for peripheral blood collection: V03 (baseline), V05, V07, V10, V12 and V13. Visit V12 was the week-35 safety follow-up and visit V13 was the week-47 end of study. General conclusions and limits of the study: Across multiple MHC alleles, vaccine-induced immune responses were seen in around 93% of patients. The authors noted that analyses of patient blood samples could not be reproduced because of sample limitations. Availability determined which PBMC samples were chosen for TCRB deep sequencing. No apparent relationship was observed between pseudoprogression and alterations in the top peripheral T cell clonotypes detected by TCRB sequencing.

Taken from the germline V gene (reference sequence), the CDR1 and CDR2 loops are PRHDT and FYEKMQ. Unmatched junction bases come to 6, with V trimmed by 3 bases and J by 6 bases. The CDR3 covers 15 residues, taking in both the cysteine and the phenylalanine. The entry retains the CDR3 DNA only, 45 bases that are in frame from base 1. Interpreted using the paper, the time point label stands for: week 47, end of study. Every vaccine dose consisted of 300 ug of a 20-mer mutant IDH1 peptide in Montanide, administered subcutaneously together with topical imiquimod. Across visits V03 through V10, patients got a total of eight vaccinations, given in weeks 1, 3, 5, 7, 11, 15, 19 and 23. Newly diagnosed WHO grade 3 or 4 IDH1-mutant astrocytomas showing loss of nuclear ATRX were present in the donors. The samples were drawn from NOA16, a multicentre, single-arm, open-label phase I trial in Germany that tested a mutant IDH1 peptide vaccine in humans for the first time. Genomic DNA for TCRB sequencing was extracted from EDTA blood using the DNeasy Blood and Tissue Kit.

The library was generated by the immunoSEQ multiplex PCR assay. The hsTCRB Kit was used according to the manufacturer's protocol to amplify rearranged TCR beta chain sequences. Sequencing of TCRB libraries was carried out on an Illumina MiSeq. In the source study's methods: Demultiplexing, trimming and gene mapping were performed with the kit vendor's proprietary platform. The table comes from immuneACCESS by way of TCRdb, which keeps in-frame sequences with V and J called. Part of the clones is missing from these tables; in studies checked, under half for an unresolved V gene and the rest for unknown reasons. That table is the source of V, J and clone size, and D and trimming were worked out from the DNA. This sample lists some 50,000 clones; 65% were detected once. Of the sample, about 5% is held by the ten largest clones. There are a few counts of this clone. Its target antigen remains unknown. Base qualities were left out, and no much larger clone turns up one base away.

This chain is built from TRBV13 and TRBJ2-1, with 9 central nucleotides matching TRBD2. This sequence was found in a middle-aged man with glioma. Some clones in this sample may be carry-over from other donors' samples. The input for sequencing was peripheral blood mononuclear cells (PBMCs), taken from a glioma patient whose treatment included an IDH1 peptide vaccine. The CDR3 protein: CASSFSLAGRNEQFF. The DNA is TGTGCCAGCAGCTTCAGTCTAGCGGGGCGCAATGAGCAGTTCTTC.